This T cell receptor (beta chain) was documented in a study of early T cells in non-severe SARS-CoV-2 infection. This clonotype has more than one count but fewer than ten. cDNA molecules, individually, were tagged with unique molecular identifiers. TCRdb analysed the 5' RACE reads with MiXCR anew, one entry per CDR3 protein. The table includes under 40,000 distinct CDR3 sequences, more than 5.5% detected once. Germline assignment: CDR1 MNHEY and CDR2 SVGEGT. This CDR3 is 14 amino acids long. V dropped 5 bases and J dropped 14 bases, with 24 bases sitting between them. Input material: whole blood. The receptor was derived from an adult who was a healthcare worker with PCR-confirmed SARS-CoV-2 infection or an uninfected control (not recorded which). The rearrangement links TRBV6-2 or TRBV6-3 to TRBJ1-2; maybe TRBD1 (5 bases). CDR3 sequence (DNA): TGTGCCAGCAGTGCACCGGGACGGACTGCACGAGATACCTTC. Its protein product is CASSAPGRTARDTF.